The rows below give T cell receptor beta chains drawn from one sample of a study of PD-1 blockade in classical Hodgkin lymphoma. Clones were sequenced by immunoSEQ multiplex PCR, and TCRdb holds only the in-frame ones, with some missing. The sample has 75,000 to 95,000 clones, 65% to 85% seen once. The sample here was peripheral blood mononuclear cells (PBMCs), taken before the fourth cycle of nivolumab. Source of these receptors: a human donor with classical Hodgkin lymphoma. Each CDR3 is given with its conserved first and last residue. The D gene is left open where the match is weak. The size of a clone is reported for some rows only, either as once, few or many, or as a class for expanded clones.

size: few; length: 15; V: TRBV10-1; J: TRBJ2-3; D: TRBD2; CDR3: CASSGTGTSDDTQYF; DNA: TGCGCCAGCAGCGGAACCGGGACTAGCGACGATACGCAGTATTTT
size: -; length: 11; V: TRBV20-1; J: TRBJ1-1; D: -; CDR3: CSASGATAAFF; DNA: TGCAGTGCTAGCGGGGCCACGGCTGCTTTCTTT
size: -; length: 13; V: TRBV14; J: TRBJ1-1; D: -; CDR3: CASSQGGWTEAFF; DNA: TGTGCCAGCAGCCAAGGGGGATGGACTGAAGCTTTCTTT
size: -; length: 15; V: TRBV28; J: TRBJ2-6; D: -; CDR3: CASSAPLSGANVLTF; DNA: TGTGCCAGCAGCGCCCCTCTCTCTGGGGCCAACGTCCTGACTTTC
size: once; length: 16; V: TRBV5-1; J: TRBJ2-2; D: TRBD1; CDR3: CASSPSGTASTGELFF; DNA: TGCGCCAGCAGCCCCTCCGGGACAGCATCCACCGGGGAGCTGTTTTTT
size: -; length: 16; V: TRBV9; J: TRBJ2-5; D: -; CDR3: CASSPFSIGLQETQYF; DNA: TGTGCCAGCAGCCCCTTTTCGATAGGGCTCCAAGAGACCCAGTACTTC
size: -; length: 14; V: TRBV18; J: TRBJ2-7; D: TRBD1; CDR3: CASSLGQGPYEQYF; DNA: TGTGCCAGCTCACTAGGACAGGGACCCTACGAGCAGTACTTC
size: -; length: 15; V: TRBV28; J: TRBJ2-7; D: TRBD1; CDR3: CASSIPGQGAYEQYF; DNA: TGTGCCAGCAGTATCCCGGGACAGGGGGCCTACGAGCAGTACTTC
size: -; length: 14; V: TRBV7-9; J: TRBJ2-3; D: TRBD2; CDR3: CASSLVLAGAAQYF; DNA: TGTGCCAGCAGCTTAGTACTAGCGGGGGCCGCGCAGTATTTT
size: few; length: 15; V: TRBV5-1; J: TRBJ2-7; D: -; CDR3: CASSLVPDRTYEQYF; DNA: TGCGCCAGCAGCTTGGTTCCCGACAGAACCTACGAGCAGTACTTC
size: -; length: 14; V: TRBV10-3; J: TRBJ1-1; D: -; CDR3: CAISELGSHTEAFF; DNA: TGTGCCATCAGTGAGCTCGGCAGCCACACTGAAGCTTTCTTT
size: -; length: 12; V: TRBV6-6; J: TRBJ1-1; D: -; CDR3: CASHTPRKEAFF; DNA: TGTGCCAGCCATACCCCCCGCAAGGAAGCTTTCTTT
size: -; length: 13; V: TRBV5-1; J: TRBJ2-5; D: -; CDR3: CASSSSTRETQYF; DNA: TGCGCCAGCAGCTCCTCGACACGGGAGACCCAGTACTTC
size: -; length: 14; V: TRBV28; J: TRBJ1-1; D: TRBD1; CDR3: CASRPPGQGFFAFF; DNA: TGTGCCAGCAGGCCCCCGGGACAGGGTTTTTTCGCTTTCTTT
size: -; length: 17; V: TRBV7-2; J: TRBJ2-1; D: TRBD2; CDR3: CASSFSPSGSGYNEQFF; DNA: TGTGCCAGCAGCTTTTCCCCTAGCGGGAGTGGGTACAATGAGCAGTTCTTC
size: once; length: 11; V: TRBV10-3; J: TRBJ1-1; D: -; CDR3: CASQSNTEAFF; DNA: TGTGCCTCCCAATCGAACACTGAAGCTTTCTTT
size: once; length: 16; V: TRBV28; J: TRBJ2-2; D: -; CDR3: CASRRSQGPGTGELFF; DNA: TGTGCCAGCAGGAGATCACAGGGTCCGGGCACCGGGGAGCTGTTTTTT
size: -; length: 14; V: TRBV5-1; J: TRBJ1-3; D: -; CDR3: CASSLQGSGNTIYF; DNA: TGCGCCAGCAGCCTACAGGGATCCGGAAACACCATATATTTT
size: -; length: 13; V: TRBV5-4; J: TRBJ2-7; D: -; CDR3: CASSSIDGYEQYF; DNA: TGTGCCAGCAGCTCCATAGACGGCTACGAGCAGTACTTC
size: -; length: 14; V: TRBV18; J: TRBJ1-3; D: TRBD1; CDR3: CASSPGTGLNTIYF; DNA: TGTGCCAGCTCACCAGGGACAGGGTTAAACACCATATATTTT
size: -; length: 14; V: TRBV7-2; J: TRBJ2-1; D: TRBD2; CDR3: CASSRPFGTSGMLF; DNA: TGTGCCAGCAGCCGCCCCTTCGGGACTAGCGGGATGCTCTTC
size: -; length: 19; V: TRBV11-2; J: TRBJ2-1; D: -; CDR3: CASSHPRTGESASYNEQFF; DNA: TGTGCCAGCAGCCACCCCCGTACCGGTGAGTCAGCCTCCTACAATGAGCAGTTCTTC
size: -; length: 13; V: TRBV10-3; J: TRBJ1-1; D: -; CDR3: CAISPGQNTEAFF; DNA: TGTGCCATCAGCCCGGGACAGAACACTGAAGCTTTCTTT
size: -; length: 14; V: TRBV7-2; J: TRBJ2-7; D: TRBD2; CDR3: CASSLASGLGEQYF; DNA: TGTGCCAGCAGCTTAGCTAGCGGGTTGGGTGAGCAGTACTTC
size: -; length: 14; V: TRBV9; J: TRBJ2-7; D: TRBD1; CDR3: CASNRQGSSYEQYF; DNA: TGTGCCAGCAACCGACAGGGGTCTTCCTACGAGCAGTACTTC
size: once; length: 18; V: TRBV27; J: TRBJ2-1; D: TRBD2; CDR3: CASSSALAGAGGYNEQFF; DNA: TGTGCCAGCAGTTCGGCACTAGCGGGAGCAGGTGGCTACAATGAGCAGTTCTTC
size: -; length: 13; V: TRBV27; J: TRBJ2-7; D: -; CDR3: CASGGPVNYEQYF; DNA: TGTGCCAGCGGGGGGCCGGTAAATTACGAGCAGTACTTC
size: -; length: 14; V: TRBV9; J: TRBJ2-1; D: -; CDR3: CASSPRDSYNEQFF; DNA: TGTGCCAGCAGCCCGCGCGACAGTTACAATGAGCAGTTCTTC
size: -; length: 13; V: TRBV28; J: TRBJ2-5; D: -; CDR3: CASSFGNQETQYF; DNA: TGTGCCAGCAGTTTTGGTAACCAAGAGACCCAGTACTTC